This T cell receptor beta chain was sequenced for a study of T cells after yellow fever vaccination. For the study at large: For low cell numbers, libraries were made with SMART-Seq v4 Ultra Low Input.

Template-switching 5'RACE yielded the TCR cDNA; a universal primer site and UMIs were added in the process. TCRdb ran MiXCR on the 5' RACE reads and lists one entry per CDR3 protein. The data hold approximately 300,000 distinct CDR3 sequences, with about 10% observed a single time. The CDR3 contains 18 residues. J gave up 3 bases and V 10 bases, and 18 bases lay outside the gene matches. Germline V CDR1 and CDR2: MNHNS, SASEGT. Points from the study as a whole: The secondary response was weaker but peaked faster, day 5 versus 15.

The table lists this clonotype with a few counts. Its antigen is not identified. The V call is TRBV6-1, the J call TRBJ2-1, with TRBD1 matching 10 bases. The starting material was CD4+ T cells sorted from PBMCs, obtained 45 days after the yellow fever booster vaccination. This sequence originates from a young man who received the YFV17D yellow fever vaccine. The CDR3 region is CAIKTGGGRRLLYNEQFF. DNA of the CDR3: TGTGCCATAAAGACAGGGGGCGGAAGGAGGTTACTCTACAATGAGCAGTTCTTC.